This is a list of T cell receptor beta chains from one sample in a study of shared clonotypes between healthy human individuals. Assay used: immunoSEQ multiplex PCR; TCRdb lists only in-frame clones, some missing. Of 950,000 to 1,100,000 clones listed, 65% to 75% are singletons. Sequencing input: memory CD4+ T cells sorted from blood. Receptors originate from a man in his late teens or twenties in good health. CDR3s include the opening cysteine and the closing phenylalanine or tryptophan. A D gene is named only where the DNA matches it firmly. Clone size is shown for a subset of rows, as once, few, many or a class of expanded clone.

d_call j_call clone_size v_call cdr3_aa cdr3_nt
NA TRBJ2-7 NA TRBV30 CAWSSSRGYEQYF TGTGCCTGGAGTTCTAGCAGGGGCTACGAGCAGTACTTC
TRBD1 TRBJ2-7 NA TRBV6-5 CATKGDSSYEQYF TGTGCCACCAAGGGGGACAGTTCCTACGAGCAGTACTTC
TRBD1 TRBJ1-5 NA TRBV7-9 CASSSTGYQPQHF TGTGCCAGCAGCTCGACAGGGTATCAGCCCCAGCATTTT
TRBD1 TRBJ2-7 NA TRBV6-6 CASSSHTGGFGYEQYF TGTGCCAGCAGTTCCCACACAGGGGGCTTTGGCTACGAGCAGTACTTC
NA TRBJ1-2 NA TRBV27 CASSERGGPNYGYTF TGTGCCAGCTCAGAGAGGGGGGGCCCTAACTATGGCTACACCTTC
NA TRBJ2-1 NA TRBV6-1 CASSERFLGGSGNEQFF TGTGCCAGCAGTGAGAGGTTCCTCGGGGGATCAGGGAATGAGCAGTTCTTC
NA TRBJ2-3 NA TRBV5-1 CASSLVLGGPGRVTDTQYF TGCGCCAGCAGCTTGGTTTTGGGGGGCCCTGGCAGGGTGACAGATACGCAGTATTTT
TRBD2 TRBJ2-5 NA TRBV11-1 CASSSSGRVRETQYF TGTGCCAGCAGCTCGAGCGGGAGGGTTCGAGAGACCCAGTACTTC
TRBD1 TRBJ2-2 few TRBV19 CASSMSRGPLFF TGTGCCAGTAGTATGTCCAGGGGGCCGCTGTTTTTT
NA TRBJ1-5 few TRBV27 CASSPYSWYENQPQHF TGTGCCAGCAGTCCTTACTCATGGTACGAAAATCAGCCCCAGCATTTT